A selection of T cell receptor beta chains follows, all from one sample in a study of tumor and adjacent non-tumor tissue in lung cancer. TCRdb re-derived calls from the multiplex PCR reads in MiXCR, one entry per CDR3 protein. This sample has 60,000 to 100,000 distinct CDR3 sequences; around 76% occur once, and the top ten carry around 40%. The sample was distant non-tumor lung tissue. The receptors were sampled from a man between 65 and 85 years old with non-small cell lung cancer. Each CDR3 is given with its conserved first and last residue. D genes are given only for firm matches. Size is omitted from some rows. Given values are once, few, many or a class for expanded clones.

clone_size j_call v_call d_call cdr3_nt cdr3_aa
- TRBJ2-3 TRBV6-5 - TGTGCCAGCAGTTTAAGGACAGTCACAGATACGCACTATTTT CASSLRTVTDTHYF
once TRBJ2-1 TRBV10-3 TRBD2 TGTGCCATTAAGGTGACTAGCGTGGGGTCCACGTACAATGAGCAGTTCTTC CAIKVTSVGSTYNEQFF
few TRBJ2-1 TRBV6-1 - TGTGCCAGTAGTGAAGCGGCAAGAAGCAATGAGCAGTTCTTC CASSEAARSNEQFF
- TRBJ2-1 TRBV4-1 - TGCGCCAGCAGCCAAGACCCCGGGGGACACGCTTACAAAGAGCAGTTCTTC CASSQDPGGHAYKEQFF
few TRBJ2-5 TRBV29-1 - TGCAGCGTTGAGATTGTGGTCGGGGAGACCCAGTACTTC CSVEIVVGETQYF
many TRBJ2-3 TRBV6-5 - TGTGCCAGCAGTTCCCCTGGGGCCCTCACAGATACGCAGTATTTT CASSSPGALTDTQYF
- TRBJ1-6 TRBV6-5 - TGCGCCAGCATTTACCAGAATTCACCCCTCCACTTT CASIYQNSPLHF
- TRBJ1-3 TRBV12-3/TRBV12-4 TRBD1 TGTGCCAGCAGTTGTCCCGGGACAGGGATCGGCTCCGGAAGCACCATATATTTT CASSCPGTGIGSGSTIYF
- TRBJ2-7 TRBV10-2 - TGCGCCAGCACTGAGTGGGGACGACTAGCCTACGAGCAGTACTTC CASTEWGRLAYEQYF
once TRBJ1-6 TRBV5-1 - TGCGTCAGCAGCACCCAGGGTTGGGATTCACCCATCCACTTT CVSSTQGWDSPIHF
- TRBJ1-2 TRBV6-5 - TGTGCCAGCTGGGGGGGTCGCTATGGCTACACTTTC CASWGGRYGYTF
- TRBJ1-1 TRBV10-2 - TGCGACAGCCAATCCACCATGAACACTGAAGCTTTCTTT CDSQSTMNTEAFF
- TRBJ2-1 TRBV11-3 - TGTCCTAGCAGCTCAGATCCCTCCTACAATGAGCAGTTCTTC CPSSSDPSYNEQFF
- TRBJ1-6 TRBV11-1 - TGTGCCAGCCGGGGAAGTAATTCACCCCTAAACTTT CASRGSNSPLNF
- TRBJ2-3 TRBV11-3 TRBD2 TGTGCCAGGAGCCTAAGGGGGTCTAACGGGAGGGCGAAATACGCAGTATTT CARSLRGSNGRAKYAVF
- TRBJ1-2 TRBV12-3/TRBV12-4 - TGTGTCAGCGGCTACACCGATAACTATGGCTACACCTTC CVSGYTDNYGYTF
- TRBJ1-2 TRBV29-1 - TGCACCGTTGTCCCCTATCAATCCTCGGGAGAATATGGCTATACCTTC CTVVPYQSSGEYGYTF
few TRBJ1-1 TRBV11-3 - TGTGCCAGCAGCTTTCGGGACATAACGCTGAACACTGAAGCTTTCTTT CASSFRDITLNTEAFF
- TRBJ1-5 TRBV19 - TGTAAAAGTAGAAAGGAAGAATATAGAAATAAGAACAAGAATTTT CKSRKEEYRNKNKNF
- TRBJ2-2 TRBV6-5 TRBD2 TGTGCCAGCAGTTACACCGGACTAGCGGGAGTATACACCGGGGAGCTGTTTTTT CASSYTGLAGVYTGELFF
- TRBJ2-2 TRBV6-2/TRBV6-3 - TGTGGAAGTAGTACCAACACCGGGGAGCTGTTTTTT CGSSTNTGELFF
- TRBJ2-7 TRBV11-1 - TGTGCCAGCAACTTGTATGGTGGATACGAGCAGTACTTC CASNLYGGYEQYF
- TRBJ1-6 TRBV29-1 - TGCAGCGCCGGGAGAGTAGGGGATAATTCAACCCTCCACTTT CSAGRVGDNSTLHF
- TRBJ2-1 TRBV29-1 - TGCAGCGCTGTGTGGAGGGGCACAAATAATGAGCAGATCTTC CSAVWRGTNNEQIF
- TRBJ2-1 TRBV11-1 - TGTGCCAGCAGTCCGCTAAGTAGCGGCAAAAACTATGAGCAGTTCTTC CASSPLSSGKNYEQFF
many TRBJ1-2 TRBV7-9 - TGTGCCAGCAGCTTAGCGGTAGAGACCGCAATTACTGGCTACACCTTC CASSLAVETAITGYTF
- TRBJ2-7 TRBV5-4 - TGTGCCAGCAGCACGCTCGGCAGAGACTACGAGCAGTACTTC CASSTLGRDYEQYF
- TRBJ2-7 TRBV29-1 TRBD1 TGCAGCGTTGTCAGACAGGGTTTCTACGAGCAGCACTTC CSVVRQGFYEQHF